Here is one T cell receptor (beta chain) with its context. No antigen is known for it. The record originates from a study of monozygotic twins with inflammatory bowel disease. The CDR3 has 12 amino acids. Germline CDR1 reads SGHTA; CDR2 reads FQGNSA. Study findings and constraints: Telling different T cell subtypes apart from each other was not possible. Healthy twins shared more clonotypes with others than IBD patients, most markedly active ones. Data gave no support to a single strong signal or clonotype associated with IBD.

Incorporation of UMIs carrying a 6-nucleotide sample barcode was performed by template switching. Reprocessing the 5' RACE reads, TCRdb reports a single entry for every CDR3 protein and omits DNA. Found here are some 150,000 distinct CDR3 sequences; the top ten clones hold 2% to 3%. This sequence originates from a human donor with ulcerative colitis or Crohn's disease, or a healthy co-twin of an affected twin (not recorded which). The sample consisted of blood. The J gene is TRBJ1-1, the V gene TRBV7-2; the TCRdb call, TRBD1, lacks DNA for checking. Here the CDR3 reads CASSLGGFRAFF.